Listed below are T cell receptor beta chains from one sample, sequenced in a study of memory CD4+ T cells and cytomegalovirus serostatus. Only in-frame clones appear in the TCRdb table, and some are missing; sequencing was by immunoSEQ multiplex PCR. This table holds 40,000 to 50,000 clones, over 60% found once. Sequencing was done on a sample of memory CD4+ T cells from blood. The source is an adult in good health and CMV-seronegative. CDR3s include the opening cysteine and the closing phenylalanine or tryptophan. The order of the fields is clone size, D gene, V gene, J gene, CDR3 length, CDR3 protein, CDR3 DNA. A D gene is named only where the DNA matches it firmly. Some rows have no size entry. The others give once, few or many, or a class for an expanded clone.

>-|-|TRBV6-5|TRBJ1-1|15
CASSYSGRGNTEAFF
TGTGCCAGCAGTTACAGCGGGAGGGGTAACACTGAAGCTTTCTTT
>once|-|TRBV2|TRBJ1-1|13
CASKRDGATEAFF
TGTGCCAGCAAAAGGGATGGAGCCACTGAAGCTTTCTTT
>-|-|TRBV2|TRBJ2-1|14
CASSEDPRYNEQFF
TGTGCCAGCAGTGAGGACCCACGGTACAATGAGCAGTTCTTC
>-|-|TRBV13|TRBJ2-3|17
CASSLGGLGQRTDTQYF
TGTGCCAGCAGCTTAGGGGGCCTAGGGCAGCGCACAGATACGCAGTATTTT
>medium-sized|-|TRBV12-5|TRBJ2-7|13
CASAPTVFNEQYF
TGTGCTAGTGCACCGACCGTATTCAACGAGCAGTACTTC
>-|-|TRBV28|TRBJ1-1|15
CAGTFSGVANSEAFF
TGTGCCGGAACCTTTAGCGGGGTAGCTAACTCTGAAGCTTTCTTT
>-|-|TRBV27|TRBJ1-6|16
CASRRDLGKNNSPLHF
TGTGCCAGCAGGAGAGATTTGGGCAAAAATAATTCACCCCTCCACTTT
>few|-|TRBV6-4|TRBJ2-3|13
CASSDDSTDTQYF
TGTGCCAGCAGTGACGACAGCACAGATACGCAGTATTTT
>-|TRBD1|TRBV6-5|TRBJ1-1|16
CASSSIAAGGVTEAFF
TGTGCCAGCAGTTCGATCGCGGCAGGGGGCGTCACTGAAGCTTTCTTT
>few|TRBD2|TRBV18|TRBJ2-3|16
CASSPGASGETDTQYF
TGTGCCAGCTCACCGGGGGCTAGCGGGGAGACAGATACGCAGTATTTT
>-|-|TRBV9|TRBJ2-2|12
CASNTNTGELFF
TGTGCCAGCAACACGAACACCGGGGAGCTGTTTTTT
>-|-|TRBV2|TRBJ2-5|12
CASSRDTETQYF
TGTGCCAGCAGTCGGGATACAGAGACCCAGTACTTC
>few|-|TRBV14|TRBJ2-5|12
CASSQFQETQYF
TGTGCCAGCAGCCAGTTTCAAGAGACCCAGTACTTC
>-|-|TRBV21-1|TRBJ1-1|18
CASSISRDRGSMNTEAFF
TGTGCCAGCAGCATATCCCGGGACAGGGGCTCCATGAACACTGAAGCTTTCTTT
>-|-|TRBV27|TRBJ1-2|13
CASSLSATYGYTF
TGTGCCAGCAGTTTATCAGCGACCTATGGCTACACCTTC
>-|TRBD2|TRBV5-1|TRBJ2-7|14
CASAPGTTNYEQYF
TGCGCCAGCGCACCCGGGACTACAAACTACGAGCAGTACTTC